This T cell receptor beta chain was obtained from a study of T-cell reconstitution after alpha-beta-depleted transplantation in children. This clonotype was seen repeatedly, ten times or more. V lost 6 bases to trimming and J lost 2 bases, with 17 bases between them. The CDR3 loop spans 14 amino acids. Germline CDR1 reads DFQATT; CDR2 reads SNEGSKA (reference sequence). During its preparation, the TCRbeta library received unique molecular identifiers. A single record per CDR3 protein comes from TCRdb applying MiXCR to the PCR reads. Of 170,000 or so distinct CDR3 sequences listed, about 6.4% are singletons.

The chain uses TRBV20-1 and TRBJ2-7; possibly TRBD2 for D (6 bases). The specimen was PBMCs from the stem cell graft donor, collected from the stem cell graft. The source of this sequence is a human donor who donated a stem cell graft to a child with Wiskott-Aldrich syndrome. CDR3 region: CSASSGTHPYEQYF. CDR3 bases: TGCAGTGCCTCATCCGGGACTCATCCCTACGAGCAGTACTTC.